These 9 T cell receptor beta chains originate from one sample sequenced in a study of Ad26.COV2.S vaccination and SARS-CoV-2 variants (dated by TCRdb to 2020 to 2023). What this sample's treatment or condition label stands for: around 19 received Ad26.COV2.S at low or high dose, single or two shots; about 5 received placebo; per-sample allocation not given. Repertoires of vaccine and placebo recipients were sequenced from samples collected on day 63 after the first injection. The method was the immunoSEQ multiplex PCR assay. Not all clones reach the TCRdb copy of this immuneACCESS table, which keeps in-frame sequences only. Checked studies attribute under half of the gap to unresolved V genes and leave the rest unexplained. Present in this sample are about 420,000 clones, roughly 90% of which were seen just once. Together, the top ten hold approximately 4% of the sample. This specimen consisted of peripheral blood, obtained in a trial of Ad26.COV2.S vaccine versus placebo. The receptor set was obtained from a person aged 18-65 years who received the Ad26.COV2.S COVID-19 vaccine or a placebo.

V and J are TRBV6-2 or TRBV6-3 and TRBJ2-5, with 7 nucleotides matching TRBD2. The CDR3 runs to 15 residues. Germline V gene data show CDR1 as MNHEY and CDR2 as SVGEGT. The junction had 9 bases not matched to a gene; V was cut back by 4 bases and J by 4 bases. The CDR3 here is CASSFHYGGGETQYF. The DNA of the CDR3 is TGTGCCAGCAGTTTCCATTATGGCGGGGGAGAGACCCAGTACTTC.

The rearrangement uses TRBV19 and TRBJ1-5, with 11 bases aligning to TRBD1. CDR1 and CDR2 from the germline V gene are LNHDA and SQIVND (reference sequence). V dropped 3 bases and J dropped 12; count of bases not matched to a gene: 16. CDR3 length: 17 residues. CDR3 loop: CASSMGIGDRGIPVQHF. CDR3 DNA sequence: TGTGCCAGTAGTATGGGAATCGGGGACAGGGGGATCCCGGTCCAGCATTTT.

CDR3 amino acids: CASSQGYGEKLFF. The CDR3, as DNA: TGTGCCAGCAGTCAGGGGTATGGGGAAAAACTGTTTTTT. The chain employs TRBV7-9 and TRBJ1-4; TRBD1 might be the D (6 bases). This CDR3 is 13 amino acids long. CDR1 is SEHNR, CDR2 FQNEAQ, per germline (reference sequence). Trimming pared 6 bases from V and 8 bases from J, leaving 13 bases between.

The chain joins TRBV6-5 to TRBJ2-3; D call uncertain. The germline V gene has CDR1 MNHEY and CDR2 SVGAGI. This CDR3 is 14 amino acids long. Between the trimmed V and J ends, which lost 4 bases and 2 bases, there was a span of 10 bases. This chain's CDR3 is CASSSGALTDTQYF. DNA for the CDR3: TGTGCCAGCAGTTCCGGAGCTCTCACAGATACGCAGTATTTT.

This clone appeared a single time. The gene calls are TRBV7-2 and TRBJ1-5, with 7 bases lining up with TRBD1. Germline CDR1 is SGHTA and CDR2 is FQGNSA. There are 15 residues in the CDR3. V trimming: 1 base; J trimming: 5 bases; junction bases outside the gene matches: 5. The CDR3 bases are TGTGCCAGCAGCTTAGGACAGGGCGGTTATCAGCCCCAGCATTTT. Its protein product is CASSLGQGGYQPQHF.

The chain recombines TRBV7-8 with TRBJ2-3; 12 nucleotides align to TRBD2. Germline CDR1 and CDR2: SGHVS and FQNEAQ. This CDR3 is built from 18 residues. Losses at the gene ends were 5 bases for V and 2 bases for J; bases not matched to a gene: 11. CDR3 nucleotides: TGTGCCAGCAGCGAACGGACTAGCGGGGACTATTACACAGATACGCAGTATTTT. It specifies CASSERTSGDYYTDTQYF. Full variable domain (outside the CDR3, taken from reference TRBV7-8 and TRBJ2-3): GAGVSQSPRYKVAKRGQDVALRCDPISGHVSLFWYQQALGQGPEFLTYFQNEAQLDKSGLPSDRFFAERPEGSVSTLKIQRTQQEDSAVYLCASSERTSGDYYTDTQYFGPGTRLTVL.

The chain has TRBV4-3 and TRBJ2-1, with TRBD2 matching over 7 bases. Germline V gives CDR1 LGHNA, CDR2 YSLEER. Trimming took 0 bases from V and 9 from J; bases not matched to a gene: 5. CDR3 size: 14 residues. The CDR3 reads CASSQDGRGFEQFF. CDR3 coding DNA: TGCGCCAGCAGCCAAGATGGGAGGGGCTTTGAGCAGTTCTTC.

The gene calls are TRBV6-2 or TRBV6-3 and TRBJ1-2, with 8 bases matching TRBD1. CDR1 MNHEY and CDR2 SVGEGT come from the germline V gene. CDR3 size: 15 residues. V lost 2 bases, J lost 2 bases, and 4 bases stayed unmatched. The CDR3 here is CASSYARTGNYGYTF. The CDR3 DNA sequence: TGTGCCAGCAGTTACGCTCGGACAGGGAACTATGGCTACACCTTC.

V usage is TRBV28 and J usage is TRBJ1-2; 12 nucleotides align to TRBD1. V lost 7 bases and J lost 4; bases outside the gene matches: 13. The CDR3 runs to 17 residues. Germline V gene data show CDR1 as MDHEN and CDR2 as SYDVKM. CDR3 bases: TGTGCCAGCAATCCCCCCGCGGGACAGGGGGCTCTCTATGGCTACACCTTC. It yields the protein CASNPPAGQGALYGYTF.